This TCR beta chain is drawn from a study of response to subunit inactivated influenza vaccine. Regarding the study as a whole: Each seasonal flu vaccination may recruit only limited new T cells, authors suggested.

Each CDR3 protein gets one entry after TCRdb re-called the RT-PCR reads with MiXCR. The data show 500,000 or so distinct CDR3 sequences, with roughly 11% seen just once and 9.5% to 15% held by the top ten. The V gene's germline CDR1 is SNHLY and CDR2 FYNNEI. This CDR3 region has 12 residues. Trimming pared 7 bases from V and 1 base from J, leaving 8 bases between. Note on this clonotype: Its antigen is still unknown.

J is TRBJ2-7 and V is TRBV2, with unresolved D. Here the sequenced sample was PBMCs from blood, taken about 40 days after vaccination. The origin of this receptor is a man aged 45-65 years who received an inactivated influenza vaccine. The CDR3 DNA reads TGTGCCAGCAAAGGTCCGTCCTACGAGCAGTACTTC. It encodes CASKGPSYEQYF.